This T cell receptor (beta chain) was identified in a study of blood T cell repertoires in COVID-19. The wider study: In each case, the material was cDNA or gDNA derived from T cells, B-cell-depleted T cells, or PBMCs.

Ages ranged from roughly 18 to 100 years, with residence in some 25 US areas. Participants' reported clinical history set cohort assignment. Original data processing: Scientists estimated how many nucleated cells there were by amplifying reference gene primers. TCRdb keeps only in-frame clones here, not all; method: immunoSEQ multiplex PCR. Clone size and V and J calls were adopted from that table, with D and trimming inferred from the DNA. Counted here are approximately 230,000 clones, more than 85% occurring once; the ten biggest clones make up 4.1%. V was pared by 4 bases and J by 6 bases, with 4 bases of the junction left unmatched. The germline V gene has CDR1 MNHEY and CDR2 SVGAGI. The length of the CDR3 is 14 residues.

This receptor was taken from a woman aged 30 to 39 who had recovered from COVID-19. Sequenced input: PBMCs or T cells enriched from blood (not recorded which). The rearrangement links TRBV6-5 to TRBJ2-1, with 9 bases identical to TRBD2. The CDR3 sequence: CASSWREGRNEQFF. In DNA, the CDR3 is TGTGCCAGCAGTTGGCGGGAGGGCCGCAATGAGCAGTTCTTC.